A single sample gave rise to the 4 T cell receptor beta chains below, sequenced in a study of identical twins. TCRdb re-called the 5' RACE reads with MiXCR, one entry per CDR3 protein. This table holds over 200,000 distinct CDR3 sequences, 10% to 13% found once. Sequenced sample: memory T cells sorted from blood. These receptors all stem from a man aged 45-60 years in good health.

This rearrangement joins TRBV7-3 to TRBJ2-7; 7 nucleotides match TRBD2. The V segment lost 5 bases and the J segment 0 bases; nucleotides outside the gene matches: 7. Germline V gene lookup returns CDR1 SGHTA and CDR2 FQGTGA. This CDR3 spans 15 amino acids. The CDR3 loop is CASSVSGYTSYEQYF. CDR3 bases: TGTGCCAGCAGCGTTAGCGGGTACACCTCCTACGAGCAGTACTTC.

The sample holds a few counts of this clonotype. The chain is built from TRBV6-1 and TRBJ1-5, with D possibly matching TRBD1 (5 bases). Germline assignment: CDR1 MNHNS and CDR2 SASEGT. This CDR3 region has 14 residues. Deletions cut 5 bases from V and 0 bases from J, with 8 bases between. As DNA, the CDR3 is TGTGCCAGCAGTAGGGACGGTAGCAATCAGCCCCAGCATTTT. This sequence encodes CASSRDGSNQPQHF.

This clonotype appeared a few times. The chain carries TRBV6-5 and TRBJ1-4, with D perhaps matching TRBD1 (6 bases). Germline V gives CDR1 MNHEY, CDR2 SVGAGI. CDR3 size: 12 residues. V dropped 6 bases and J dropped 8 bases, with 10 bases sitting between them. This CDR3 reads CASRGGREKLFF. The CDR3, as DNA: TGTGCCAGCAGGGGGGGCCGGGAAAAACTGTTTTTT.

This clonotype was seen at least ten times. The J gene is TRBJ2-1, the V gene TRBV12-3 or TRBV12-4; TRBD2 matches at 8 bases. V was pared by 5 bases and J by 2 bases, with 2 bases of the junction left unmatched. The CDR3 totals 14 residues. The CDR3 DNA sequence: TGTGCCAGCAGTATCGGGGGGGCCTACAATGAGCAGTTCTTC. It yields the protein CASSIGGAYNEQFF.